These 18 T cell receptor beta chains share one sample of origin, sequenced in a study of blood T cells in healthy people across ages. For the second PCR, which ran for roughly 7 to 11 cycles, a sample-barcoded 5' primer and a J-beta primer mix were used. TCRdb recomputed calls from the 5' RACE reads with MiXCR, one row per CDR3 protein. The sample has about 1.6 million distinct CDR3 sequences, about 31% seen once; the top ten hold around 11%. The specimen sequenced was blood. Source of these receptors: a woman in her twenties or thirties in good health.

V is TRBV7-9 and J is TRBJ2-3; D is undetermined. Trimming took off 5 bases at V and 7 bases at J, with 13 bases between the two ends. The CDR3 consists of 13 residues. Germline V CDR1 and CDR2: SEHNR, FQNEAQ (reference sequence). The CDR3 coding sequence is TGTGCCAGCAGCGACCCCGGGCGTAATACGCAGTATTTT. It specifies CASSDPGRNTQYF.

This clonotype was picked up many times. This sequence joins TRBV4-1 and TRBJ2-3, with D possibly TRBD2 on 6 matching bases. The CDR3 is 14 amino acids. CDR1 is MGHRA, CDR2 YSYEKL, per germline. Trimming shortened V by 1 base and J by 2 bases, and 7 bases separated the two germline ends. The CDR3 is CASSQAGVTDTQYF. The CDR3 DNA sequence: TGCGCCAGCAGCCAAGCGGGGGTCACAGATACGCAGTATTTT.

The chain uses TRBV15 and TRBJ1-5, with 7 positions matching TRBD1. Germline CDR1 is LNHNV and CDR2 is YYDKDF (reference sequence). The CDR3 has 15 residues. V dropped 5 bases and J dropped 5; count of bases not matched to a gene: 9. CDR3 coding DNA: TGTGCCACCAGCGGGGGGACAGTGGCCGATCAGCCCCAGCATTTT. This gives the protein CATSGGTVADQPQHF.

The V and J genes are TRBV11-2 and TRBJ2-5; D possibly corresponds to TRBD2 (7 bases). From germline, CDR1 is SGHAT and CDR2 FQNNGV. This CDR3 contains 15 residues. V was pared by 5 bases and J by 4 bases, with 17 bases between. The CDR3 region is CASSVLGGPGETQYF. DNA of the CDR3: TGTGCCAGCAGCGTTCTCGGGGGGCCGGGAGAGACCCAGTACTTC.

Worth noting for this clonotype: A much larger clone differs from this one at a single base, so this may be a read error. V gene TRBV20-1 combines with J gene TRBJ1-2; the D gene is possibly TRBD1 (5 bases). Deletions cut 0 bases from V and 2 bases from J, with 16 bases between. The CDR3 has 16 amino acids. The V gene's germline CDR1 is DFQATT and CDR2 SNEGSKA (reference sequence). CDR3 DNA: TGCAGTGCTAGAGATGTCTGGGCAGGGCGAAACTATGGCTACACCTTC. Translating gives CSARDVWAGRNYGYTF.

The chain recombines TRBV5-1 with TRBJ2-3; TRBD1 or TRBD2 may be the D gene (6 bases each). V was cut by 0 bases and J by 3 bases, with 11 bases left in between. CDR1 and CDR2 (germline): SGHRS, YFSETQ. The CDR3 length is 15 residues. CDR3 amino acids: CASSLGWGATDTQYF. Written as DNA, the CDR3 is TGCGCCAGCAGCTTGGGTTGGGGGGCGACAGATACGCAGTATTTT.

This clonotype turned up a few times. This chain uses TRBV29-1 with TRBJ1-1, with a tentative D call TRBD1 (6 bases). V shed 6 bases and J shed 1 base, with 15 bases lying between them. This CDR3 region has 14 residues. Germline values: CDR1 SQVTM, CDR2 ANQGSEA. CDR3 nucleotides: TGCAGCGTCAAGGGGGGGGGAAAGAACACTGAAGCTTTCTTT. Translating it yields CSVKGGGKNTEAFF.

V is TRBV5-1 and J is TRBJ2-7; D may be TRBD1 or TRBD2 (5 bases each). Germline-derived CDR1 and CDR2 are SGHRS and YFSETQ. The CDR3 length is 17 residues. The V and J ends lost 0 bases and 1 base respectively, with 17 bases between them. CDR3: CASSLGSPGRISYEQYF. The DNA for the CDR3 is TGCGCCAGCAGCTTGGGCAGCCCGGGACGGATATCCTACGAGCAGTACTTC.

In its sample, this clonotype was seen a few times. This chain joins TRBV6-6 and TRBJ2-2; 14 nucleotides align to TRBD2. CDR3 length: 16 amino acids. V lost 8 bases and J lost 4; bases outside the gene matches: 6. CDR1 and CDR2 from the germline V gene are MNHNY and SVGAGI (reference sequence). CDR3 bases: TGTGCCAGCGGGACTAGCGGGGGACCGCGCACCGGGGAGCTGTTTTTT. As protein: CASGTSGGPRTGELFF.

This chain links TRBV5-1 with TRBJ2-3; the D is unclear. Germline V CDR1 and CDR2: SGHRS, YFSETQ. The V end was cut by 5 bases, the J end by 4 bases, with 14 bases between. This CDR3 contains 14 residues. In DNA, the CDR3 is TGCGCCAGCAGATCGGCCCTGTTGGCAGATACGCAGTATTTT. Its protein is CASRSALLADTQYF.

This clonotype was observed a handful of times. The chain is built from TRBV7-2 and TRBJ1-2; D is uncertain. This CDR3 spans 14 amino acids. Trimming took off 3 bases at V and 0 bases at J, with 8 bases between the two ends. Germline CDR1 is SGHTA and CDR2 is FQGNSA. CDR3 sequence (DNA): TGTGCCAGCAGCTTGTTGTCTGCTAACTATGGCTACACCTTC. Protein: CASSLLSANYGYTF.

CDR3 nucleotides: TGTGCCAGCAGTTACTCCCTAGGGAGCAGATACGAGCAGTACTTC. It specifies CASSYSLGSRYEQYF. The chain joins TRBV6-6 to TRBJ2-5; TRBD2 might be the D (5 bases). Matching the DNA end better, TRBJ2-7 makes the J call doubtful. Per germline, CDR1 MNHNY and CDR2 SVGAGI (reference sequence). This CDR3 is 15 amino acids long.

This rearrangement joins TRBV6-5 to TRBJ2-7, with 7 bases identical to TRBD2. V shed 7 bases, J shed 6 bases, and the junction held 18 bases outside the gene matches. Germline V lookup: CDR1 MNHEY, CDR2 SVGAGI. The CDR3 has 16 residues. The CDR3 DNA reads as TGTGCCAGCACCTCTCTGAGGGCGGGAGTCCCCCGCGAGCAGTACTTC. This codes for CASTSLRAGVPREQYF.

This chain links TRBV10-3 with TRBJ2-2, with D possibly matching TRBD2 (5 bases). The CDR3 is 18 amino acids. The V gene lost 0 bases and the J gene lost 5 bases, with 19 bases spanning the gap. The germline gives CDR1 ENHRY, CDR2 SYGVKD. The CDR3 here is CAISESALALARTGELFF. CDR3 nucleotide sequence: TGTGCCATCAGTGAGTCTGCTCTAGCTCTCGCGAGGACCGGGGAGCTGTTTTTT.

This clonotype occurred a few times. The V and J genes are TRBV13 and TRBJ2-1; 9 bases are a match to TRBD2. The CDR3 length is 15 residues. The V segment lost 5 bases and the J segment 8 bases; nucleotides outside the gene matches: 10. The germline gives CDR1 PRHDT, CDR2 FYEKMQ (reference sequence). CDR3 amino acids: CASSPERRGGDEQFF. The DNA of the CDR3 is TGTGCCAGCAGCCCTGAGAGGCGGGGGGGCGATGAGCAGTTCTTC. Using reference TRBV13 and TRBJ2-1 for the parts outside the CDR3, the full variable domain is AAGVIQSPRHLIKEKRETATLKCYPIPRHDTVYWYQQGPGQDPQFLISFYEKMQSDKGSIPDRFSAQQFSDYHSELNMSSLELGDSALYFCASSPERRGGDEQFFGPGTRLTVL.

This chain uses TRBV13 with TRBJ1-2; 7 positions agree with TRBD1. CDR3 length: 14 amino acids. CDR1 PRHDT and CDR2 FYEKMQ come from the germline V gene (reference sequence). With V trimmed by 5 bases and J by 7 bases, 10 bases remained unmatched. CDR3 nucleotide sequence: TGTGCCAGCAGCCCGAAACAGGGGCGAGGTGGCTACACCTTC. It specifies CASSPKQGRGGYTF.

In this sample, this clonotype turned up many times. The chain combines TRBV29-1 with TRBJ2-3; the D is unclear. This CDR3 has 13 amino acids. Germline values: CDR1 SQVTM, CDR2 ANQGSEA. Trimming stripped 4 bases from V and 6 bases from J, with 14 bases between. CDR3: CSVVPQNRDTQYF. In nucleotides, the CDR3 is TGCAGCGTTGTACCCCAGAATAGGGATACGCAGTATTTT.

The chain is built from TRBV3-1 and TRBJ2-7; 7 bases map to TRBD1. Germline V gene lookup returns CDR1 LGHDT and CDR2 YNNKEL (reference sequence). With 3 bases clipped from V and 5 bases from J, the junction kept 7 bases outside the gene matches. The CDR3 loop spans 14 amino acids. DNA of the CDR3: TGTGCCAGCAGCCACCGAGACAGGGACCACGAGCAGTACTTC. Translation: CASSHRDRDHEQYF.